Below are 16 T cell receptor beta chains sequenced from a single sample in a study of T cell repertoires in cytomegalovirus infection (dated by TCRdb to about 2019). These receptors' antigens are unknown. Sequencer: Illumina HiSeq 1500. Through fastp at Q25 and MiXCR, TCRdb rebuilt clones from the public reads, retaining in-frame beta chains. Here each entry gathers all rows of one CDR3 protein and keeps the most common genes and DNA. For this sample the table gives approximately 70,000 distinct CDR3 sequences, of which approximately 24% were detected only once. The ten top clones hold 60% to 85% of the sample. The sequencing input was PBMCs, sequenced either directly or after in vitro stimulation (not recorded which). These receptors were obtained from a human donor in good health (CMV status not recorded). Some clones in this sample may be carry-over from other donors' samples.

The chain uses TRBV6-5 and TRBJ2-7, with 9 nucleotides matching TRBD2. Germline CDR1 reads MNHEY; CDR2 reads SVGAGI. V was clipped by 6 bases and J by 3 bases; unmatched bases: 9. The length of the CDR3 is 15 residues. CDR3 in amino acids: CASSPGLASYYEQYV. The CDR3 DNA is TGTGCCAGCAGCCCTGGACTAGCGAGTTACTACGAGCAGTACGTC.

The J gene is TRBJ2-2, the V gene TRBV2; 9 bases fit TRBD1. CDR3 length equals 14 residues. The junction had 4 bases not matched to a gene; V was cut back by 8 bases and J by 3 bases. Germline V gene data show CDR1 as SNHLY and CDR2 as FYNNEI. CDR3 coding DNA: TGTGCCAGCTTTAGGACAGGGGACACCGGGGAGCTGTTTTTT. Translation gives CASFRTGDTGELFF.

This clonotype appeared a few times. The genes are TRBV7-2 and TRBJ1-5, with D uncertain. Germline CDR1 SGHTA, CDR2 FQGNSA. V lost 1 base to trimming and J lost 10 bases, with 11 bases between them. The CDR3 loop spans 13 amino acids. The CDR3 loop is CASSLDRVSPQHF. CDR3 bases: TGTGCCAGCAGCTTAGATCGAGTTTCACCCCAGCATTTT.

The chain couples TRBV29-1 to TRBJ2-1; D unresolved. Germline V CDR1 and CDR2: SQVTM, ANQGSEA. Trimming removed 5 bases at V and 8 bases at J, with 16 bases between. The CDR3 runs 13 residues. As DNA, the CDR3 is TGCAGCGTTCTCTCGGGTCGGAGAGATGAGCAGTTCTTC. Residues: CSVLSGRRDEQFF.

This clonotype occurred many times. The rearrangement links TRBV7-8 to TRBJ2-7; the D gene is possibly TRBD2 (6 bases). V gave up 7 bases and J gave up 12 bases, with 37 bases separating them. In germline, CDR1 is SGHVS, CDR2 FQNEAQ. The CDR3 is 18 residues long. The CDR3 reads CASILTTANPISSDRPYF. The DNA for the CDR3 is TGTGCCAGCATTCTTACGACGGCGAACCCAATTTCTAGCGACCGGCCGTACTTC.

This clonotype was seen at least ten times. The chain uses TRBV7-2 and TRBJ1-2; D might be TRBD1 (6 bases). CDR3 length: 14 residues. Germline CDR1 and CDR2: SGHTA and FQGNSA. Trimming pared 5 bases from V and 4 bases from J, leaving 14 bases between. CDR3 protein: CASSPPDRAYGYTF. The CDR3 DNA sequence: TGTGCCAGCAGCCCACCGGACAGAGCCTATGGCTACACCTTC.

The CDR3 coding sequence is TGTGCCAGCAGCTCGGGCAGGGGCAATCAGCCCCAGCATTTT. Translated, it gives CASSSGRGNQPQHF. The rearrangement uses TRBV6-5 and TRBJ1-5; D possibly corresponds to TRBD1 (5 bases). CDR1 and CDR2 (germline): MNHEY, SVGAGI. The CDR3 is 14 residues long. Trimming took off 6 bases at V and 2 bases at J, with 11 bases between the two ends.

This clonotype has a handful of counts. This chain joins TRBV29-1 and TRBJ2-7, with D perhaps given as TRBD1 or TRBD2 (5 bases each). CDR1 is SQVTM and CDR2 is ANQGSEA in the germline V gene. Trimming removed 5 bases from V and 3 bases from J, with 11 bases in between. The CDR3 is 12 amino acids. The CDR3 DNA sequence: TGCAGCGTTTCGGGACCTCACTACGAGCAGTACTTC. Translation: CSVSGPHYEQYF.

This clonotype was seen repeatedly, ten times or more. The chain couples TRBV7-2 to TRBJ2-7; D is uncertain. Trimming took off 1 base at V and 6 bases at J, with 4 bases between the two ends. The CDR3 runs 11 residues. CDR1 SGHTA and CDR2 FQGNSA come from the germline V gene. The CDR3 nucleotides read TGTGCCAGCAGCTTAGTTGGCGAGCAGTACGTC. As protein: CASSLVGEQYV.

This clonotype occurred many times. The V call is TRBV7-8, the J call TRBJ2-1; TRBD2 might be the D (6 bases). The CDR3 consists of 16 residues. V was shortened by 7 bases and J by 4 bases, with 20 bases between the two germline ends. Germline V gene data show CDR1 as SGHVS and CDR2 as FQNEAQ. CDR3 amino acids: CASNLYRDWTYNEQFF. CDR3 bases: TGTGCCAGCAACTTGTACCGGGACTGGACTTACAATGAGCAGTTCTTC.

This clonotype was found a few times. The chain is built from TRBV7-9 and TRBJ1-2; 7 bases agree with TRBD1. CDR1 is SEHNR, CDR2 FQNEAQ, per germline (reference sequence). J was trimmed by 4 bases and V by 5 bases; bases with no gene match: 4. The CDR3 is made up of 13 amino acids. In DNA form, the CDR3 reads TGTGCCAGCAGCATGGGACAGAGCTATGGCTACACCTTC. As protein: CASSMGQSYGYTF.

This clonotype was picked up many times. The CDR3 loop reads CASSLAGTDSYEQYF. CDR3 in DNA: TGTGCCAGCAGCTTAGCGGGGACAGACTCCTACGAGCAGTACTTC. This chain joins TRBV7-2 and TRBJ2-7; 7 nucleotides match TRBD1. This CDR3 is 15 amino acids long. The J segment lost 0 bases and the V segment lost 0 bases, leaving 2 bases of the junction unmatched. Germline lookup yields CDR1 SGHTA and CDR2 FQGNSA.

The chain uses TRBV28 and TRBJ2-1; TRBD1 might be the D (8 bases). In germline, CDR1 is MDHEN, CDR2 SYDVKM. The CDR3 runs 18 residues. Between the trimmed V and J ends, which lost 3 bases and 2 bases, there was a span of 20 bases. The CDR3 loop is CASSFTPQGGEAYNEQFF. The CDR3 DNA reads TGTGCCAGCAGTTTTACCCCACAGGGGGGGGAGGCCTACAATGAGCAGTTCTTC.

This rearrangement joins TRBV7-3 to TRBJ2-1, with 8 bases fitting TRBD2. Germline CDR1 SGHTA, CDR2 FQGTGA. V shed 5 bases, J shed 4 bases, and the junction held 10 bases outside the gene matches. This CDR3 has 16 amino acids. DNA of the CDR3: TGTGCCAGCAGCGTGGGACTAGTGGGTATTTACAATGAGCAGTTCTTC. It specifies CASSVGLVGIYNEQFF.

With respect to this clonotype: A read error may be the cause here, since a much bigger clone is one base away. This chain connects TRBV7-8 to TRBJ1-1; a possible D gene is TRBD1 (6 bases). V dropped 1 base and J dropped 3 bases, with 12 bases sitting between them. The CDR3 has 15 amino acids. In germline, CDR1 is SGHVS, CDR2 FQNEAQ. CDR3 bases: TGTGCCAGCAGCTTAGGTAGGGGGGCCTACACTGAAGCTTTCTTT. Protein sequence: CASSLGRGAYTEAFF.

The chain carries TRBV2 and TRBJ1-5; no firm D call. The CDR3 spans 14 residues. The germline CDR1 and CDR2 sequences are SNHLY and FYNNEI. Trimming stripped 6 bases from V and 4 bases from J, with 13 bases between. CDR3 bases: TGTGCCAGCAGGGAGGTCCGCCCGAATCAGCCCCAGCATTTT. As protein: CASREVRPNQPQHF.